The 5 T cell receptor beta chains listed next were all sequenced from one sample in a study of T cell responses to AZD1222 COVID-19 vaccine. Measured with immunoSEQ multiplex PCR; TCRdb has only the in-frame clones, and not every one. The repertoire includes 150,000 or so clones, approximately 91% of them detected once, and about 4% sits in the top ten. Sequenced here: peripheral blood, sampled 28 days after the second AZD1222 dose. The receptors shown here come from an adult who received the AZD1222 COVID-19 vaccine.

This chain joins TRBV7-9 and TRBJ2-1, with D tentatively TRBD2 (6 bases). Germline loops: CDR1 SEHNR, CDR2 FQNEAQ (reference sequence). This CDR3 spans 14 amino acids. V was trimmed by 8 bases and J by 5 bases, leaving 16 bases between them. This CDR3 reads CASPELAIHNEQFF. The CDR3 DNA reads TGTGCCAGCCCGGAACTAGCTATCCACAATGAGCAGTTCTTC.

J is TRBJ2-7 and V is TRBV27; 13 bases are a match to TRBD2. Trimming cost V 0 bases and J 4 bases; bases outside gene matches: 3. CDR3 size: 16 residues. Germline V gives CDR1 MNHEY, CDR2 SMNVEV (reference sequence). CDR3 nucleotides: TGTGCCAGCAGTTTATCAGGGACTAGCGGGGCTTACGAGCAGTACTTC. Translated: CASSLSGTSGAYEQYF.

The chain employs TRBV7-9 and TRBJ1-6, with D possibly TRBD1 on 5 matching bases. V gave up 5 bases and J gave up 0 bases, with 14 bases separating them. CDR1 is SEHNR, CDR2 FQNEAQ, per germline (reference sequence). The CDR3 sequence is 17 residues long. The CDR3 bases are TGTGCCAGCAGCCCTGGACACCCGAGCTCCTATAATTCACCCCTCCACTTT. Its protein is CASSPGHPSSYNSPLHF.

This chain uses TRBV7-9 with TRBJ1-1, with 7 bases that match TRBD1. V was clipped by 5 bases and J by 0 bases; unmatched bases: 3. The CDR3 is 14 amino acids. Germline V CDR1 and CDR2: SEHNR, FQNEAQ (reference sequence). As DNA, the CDR3 is TGTGCCAGCAGCCAGGGACAGTTGAACACTGAAGCTTTCTTT. Translation: CASSQGQLNTEAFF.

This clone was recorded once. V is TRBV5-1 and J is TRBJ2-5; TRBD1 or TRBD2 may be the D gene (6 bases each). In germline, CDR1 is SGHRS, CDR2 YFSETQ. The CDR3 is 17 amino acids. Trimming removed 0 bases from V and 6 bases from J, with 21 bases in between. CDR3 residues: CASSLGGALNPAKTQYF. In DNA, the CDR3 is TGCGCCAGCAGCTTGGGGGGGGCCCTCAACCCTGCGAAGACCCAGTACTTC.